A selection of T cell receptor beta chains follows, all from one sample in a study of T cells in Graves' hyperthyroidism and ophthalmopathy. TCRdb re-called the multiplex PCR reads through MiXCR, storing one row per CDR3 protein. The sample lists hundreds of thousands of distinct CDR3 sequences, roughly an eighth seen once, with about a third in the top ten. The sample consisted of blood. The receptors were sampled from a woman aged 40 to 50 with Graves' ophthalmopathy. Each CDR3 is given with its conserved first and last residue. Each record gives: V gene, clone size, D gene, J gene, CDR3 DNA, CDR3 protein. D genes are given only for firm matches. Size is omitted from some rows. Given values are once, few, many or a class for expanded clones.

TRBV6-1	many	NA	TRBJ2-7	TGTGCCAGCAGACAGGGAGGAGGCTACGAGCAGTACTTC	CASRQGGGYEQYF
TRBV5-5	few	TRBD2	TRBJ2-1	TGTGCCAGCAGCCGCTCTAGCGGGGGGAACTACAATGAGCAGTTCTTC	CASSRSSGGNYNEQFF
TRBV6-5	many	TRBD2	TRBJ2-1	TGTGCCAGCAGTTACTCGGCTAGCGGGGAAACAGGCAATGAGCAGTTCTTC	CASSYSASGETGNEQFF
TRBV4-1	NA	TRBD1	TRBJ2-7	TGCGCCAGCAGCCACCGGACAGGGGTTTACGAGCAGTACTTC	CASSHRTGVYEQYF
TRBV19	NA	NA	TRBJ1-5	TGTGCCAGTAGTATAGACCTCCAGCCCCAGCATTTT	CASSIDLQPQHF
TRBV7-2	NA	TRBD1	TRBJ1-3	TGTGCCAGCAGCTGGGACAGGGCAACGTTCGGAAACACCATATATTTT	CASSWDRATFGNTIYF
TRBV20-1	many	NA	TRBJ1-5	TGCAGTGCCCCCGCCGACAGACGGCTTGATCAGCCCCAGCATTTT	CSAPADRRLDQPQHF
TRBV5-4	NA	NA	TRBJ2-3	TGTGCCAGCAGCAACCGACAGGATGGTGGGACAGATACGCAGTATTTT	CASSNRQDGGTDTQYF
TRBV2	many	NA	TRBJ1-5	TGTGCCAGCAGTGCAGGGGATCGACATCAGCCCCAGCATTTT	CASSAGDRHQPQHF
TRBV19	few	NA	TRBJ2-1	TGTGCCAGTAGTATAGGGTACCTAGAGCAGTTCTTC	CASSIGYLEQFF
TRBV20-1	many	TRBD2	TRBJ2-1	TGCAGTGCTAGAGAATCTAGCGGGAGGCATGAGCAGTTCTTC	CSARESSGRHEQFF
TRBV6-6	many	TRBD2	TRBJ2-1	TGTGCCAGCAGTTACGAGACTAGCGGACGCAATGAGCAGTTCTTC	CASSYETSGRNEQFF
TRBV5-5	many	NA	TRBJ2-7	TGTGCCAGCAGCCCTGGACCCAAAAACGGGCGAGAGCAGTACTTC	CASSPGPKNGREQYF
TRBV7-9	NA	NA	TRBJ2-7	TGTGCCAGCAGCCACGGACTTGAGGGTCTAGGGCAGTACTTC	CASSHGLEGLGQYF
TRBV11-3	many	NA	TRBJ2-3	TGTGCCAGCAGCTTACCAATAAGAGAGGACACAGATACGCAGTATTTT	CASSLPIREDTDTQYF
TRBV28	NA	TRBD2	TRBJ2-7	TGTGCCAGCAGTTCAGCGACTAGCGGGAGCGTCTTCTACGAGCAGTACTTC	CASSSATSGSVFYEQYF
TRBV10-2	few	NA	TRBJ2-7	TGCGCCGGCGAGACAGGACCCGCCTACGAGCAGTACTTC	CAGETGPAYEQYF
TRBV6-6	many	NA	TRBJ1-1	TGTGCCAGCAGTTACTCGTCCCTAGGGTTTAACACTGAAGCTTTCTTT	CASSYSSLGFNTEAFF
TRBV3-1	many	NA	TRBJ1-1	TGTGCCAGCAGCCAAGTTGCCGGGAACACTGAAGCTTTCTTT	CASSQVAGNTEAFF
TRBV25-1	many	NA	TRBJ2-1	TGTGCCAGCAGTGAACCCCTCCCCTCCTACAATGAGCAGTTCTTC	CASSEPLPSYNEQFF
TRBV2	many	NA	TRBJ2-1	TGTGCCAGCAGTGAAATGAGGACCCCGAGAGCTTCATCTATGTTGCAGTTCTTC	CASSEMRTPRASSMLQFF
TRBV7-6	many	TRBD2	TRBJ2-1	TGTGCCAGCAGCCAAAGACTAGCGGGAGTTGGTGTGGGCTACAATGAGCAGTTCTTC	CASSQRLAGVGVGYNEQFF
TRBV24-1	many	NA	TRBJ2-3	TGTGCCACCAGTGATTTGCAGGGGACCACAGATACGCAGTATTTT	CATSDLQGTTDTQYF
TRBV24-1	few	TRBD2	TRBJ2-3	TGTGCCACCAGTATTACTAGCGGGGGGGCTACAGATACGCAGTATTTT	CATSITSGGATDTQYF
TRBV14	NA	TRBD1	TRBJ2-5	TGTGCCAGCAGCCGCAGGGGGCGGGAGACCCAGTACTTC	CASSRRGRETQYF
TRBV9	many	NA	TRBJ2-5	TGTGCCAGCAGCACTAACAGAGAGACCCAGTACTTC	CASSTNRETQYF
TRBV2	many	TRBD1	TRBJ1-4	TGTGCCAGCAGCTCGACAGGGAAACCCGGGGAAAAACTGTTTTTT	CASSSTGKPGEKLFF
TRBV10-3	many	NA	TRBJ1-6	TGTGCCATCACAGCAGGGAGGATTAGTTCACCCCTCCACTTT	CAITAGRISSPLHF
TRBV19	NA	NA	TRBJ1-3	TGTGCCAGTAGTATAGGGTTCTCGGGAAACACCATATATTTT	CASSIGFSGNTIYF
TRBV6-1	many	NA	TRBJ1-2	TGTGCCAGCAGTGAACCTGGACCCTATGGCTACACCTTC	CASSEPGPYGYTF
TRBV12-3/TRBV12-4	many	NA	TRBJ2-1	TGTGCCAGCAGTGATCCGGGCCAATCGGGGTTCAATGAGCAGTTCTTC	CASSDPGQSGFNEQFF
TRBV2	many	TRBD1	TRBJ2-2	TGTGCCAGCAGGGACAGGGGGAACACCGGGGAGCTGTTTTTT	CASRDRGNTGELFF
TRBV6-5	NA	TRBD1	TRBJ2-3	TGTGCCAGCAGTTACGTCGGACAGGGGCCAGATACGCAGTATTTT	CASSYVGQGPDTQYF